These T cell receptor beta chains were read from a single sample in a study of cytomegalovirus exposure and HLA in healthy donors. Method: immunoSEQ multiplex PCR; TCRdb's copy keeps in-frame clones and lacks some. The table lists just over 80,000 clones, approximately 96% of them singletons. The material sequenced was PBMCs. These receptor sequences come from a woman aged 18-30 years in good health and CMV-seronegative. Both conserved end residues are part of each CDR3. Each record gives: V gene, clone size, D gene, J gene, CDR3 protein, CDR3 DNA. A D gene is named only where the DNA matches it firmly. For some rows the clone size is stated as once, few or many, or as a class when expanded; others skip it.

>TRBV7-9|NA|TRBD2|TRBJ2-7
CASSDGLAGVWEQYF
TGTGCCAGCAGCGACGGACTAGCGGGAGTGTGGGAGCAGTACTTC
>TRBV6-5|NA|NA|TRBJ1-6
CASSRDRLDSPLHF
TGTGCCAGCAGCCGAGACCGCCTAGATTCACCCCTCCACTTT
>TRBV27|NA|TRBD2|TRBJ2-3
CASSSVTSGRDTQYF
TGTGCCAGCAGTTCCGTGACTAGCGGGAGAGATACGCAGTATTTT
>TRBV7-6|once|NA|TRBJ2-5
CASNPGQIRLEAGETQYF
TGTGCCAGCAACCCGGGACAGATAAGACTAGAGGCTGGGGAGACCCAGTACTTC
>TRBV5-1|NA|NA|TRBJ2-7
CASSFGEDEQYF
TGCGCCAGCAGCTTCGGGGAGGACGAGCAGTACTTC
>TRBV7-9|few|TRBD2|TRBJ2-2
CASSLAPGLAETNTGELFF
TGTGCCAGCAGCTTAGCCCCTGGACTAGCGGAGACGAACACCGGGGAGCTGTTTTTT
>TRBV13|NA|TRBD1|TRBJ2-7
CASSLGPGTGQGVYEQYF
TGTGCCAGCAGCTTAGGCCCAGGGACGGGACAGGGGGTTTACGAGCAGTACTTC
>TRBV5-4|NA|TRBD1|TRBJ1-1
CASSGGQGNAEAFF
TGTGCCAGCAGCGGGGGACAGGGTAACGCTGAAGCTTTCTTT
>TRBV28|once|NA|TRBJ2-1
CASSFLDRESNEQFF
TGTGCCAGCAGTTTTTTGGACAGAGAAAGTAATGAGCAGTTCTTC
>TRBV6-5|NA|TRBD1|TRBJ1-5
CASSQNEQGNQPQHF
TGTGCCAGCAGCCAGAACGAACAGGGGAATCAGCCCCAGCATTTT
>TRBV10-2|once|NA|TRBJ1-3
CASWARGNTIYF
TGCGCCAGCTGGGCCAGGGGAAACACCATATATTTT
>TRBV27|NA|TRBD1|TRBJ2-1
CASTLGTGTYNEQFF
TGTGCCAGCACCCTCGGGACAGGGACTTACAATGAGCAGTTCTTC
>TRBV6-5|NA|NA|TRBJ1-2
CASSSKAQGHGYTF
TGTGCCAGCAGTTCTAAGGCCCAGGGTCATGGCTACACCTTC
>TRBV7-2|NA|NA|TRBJ2-1
CASSLAYQRGQIATSSYNEQFF
TGTGCCAGCAGCTTAGCCTACCAGAGGGGACAGATAGCGACTAGCTCCTACAATGAGCAGTTCTTC
>TRBV5-3|NA|TRBD2|TRBJ2-1
CARSPRGLAGGEQFF
TGTGCCAGAAGCCCGCGGGGACTAGCGGGCGGTGAGCAGTTCTTC
>TRBV2|NA|NA|TRBJ1-2
CASRVTAGYTF
TGTGCCAGCAGAGTGACAGCTGGCTACACCTTC
>TRBV10-3|NA|NA|TRBJ2-7
CAISDPTGKTYEQYF
TGTGCCATCAGTGACCCAACAGGGAAAACCTACGAGCAGTACTTC
>TRBV30|NA|TRBD1|TRBJ1-4
CAWGENRGSANEKLFF
TGTGCCTGGGGAGAGAACAGGGGTTCGGCTAATGAAAAACTGTTTTTT
>TRBV6-1|NA|NA|TRBJ1-1
CASSAQGLAEAFF
TGTGCCAGCAGTGCGCAGGGGTTGGCTGAAGCTTTCTTT
>TRBV6-5|NA|NA|TRBJ2-7
CASSYAGQSYEQYF
TGTGCCAGCAGTTACGCGGGACAGTCCTACGAGCAGTACTTC
>TRBV18|NA|TRBD1|TRBJ2-7
CASSRFGQDSYEQYF
TGTGCCAGCTCCCGGTTCGGACAGGACTCCTACGAGCAGTACTTC
>TRBV18|NA|NA|TRBJ1-5
CASSGRLDSDSNQPQHF
TGTGCCAGCTCCGGCAGACTGGACAGCGATAGCAATCAGCCCCAGCATTTT
>TRBV13|NA|TRBD2|TRBJ2-7
CASSWGLAGNEQYF
TGTGCCAGCAGCTGGGGACTAGCGGGAAACGAGCAGTACTTC
>TRBV4-1|NA|TRBD2|TRBJ2-2
CASSQVHLAGGTGELFF
TGCGCCAGCAGCCAAGTGCACCTAGCGGGAGGCACCGGGGAGCTGTTTTTT
>TRBV7-9|NA|TRBD1|TRBJ2-1
CASSFLPGQGSNEQFF
TGTGCCAGCAGCTTCCTTCCGGGACAGGGCTCGAATGAGCAGTTCTTC
>TRBV19|NA|NA|TRBJ1-1
CASTNPGGTEAFF
TGTGCCAGTACCAACCCCGGGGGCACTGAAGCTTTCTTT
>TRBV7-9|NA|NA|TRBJ2-7
CASSLVEQYF
TGTGCCAGCAGCTTAGTAGAGCAGTACTTC
>TRBV28|NA|TRBD2|TRBJ2-5
CASNHLAGGQETQYF
TGTGCCAGCAACCATCTAGCGGGAGGGCAAGAGACCCAGTACTTC
>TRBV6-5|NA|TRBD2|TRBJ2-7
CASSYGPPGTTYEQYF
TGTGCCAGCAGTTATGGGCCCCCGGGGACTACCTACGAGCAGTACTTC
>TRBV28|NA|TRBD2|TRBJ2-3
CASSQHTIHQAGGPDTQYF
TGTGCCAGCAGTCAACACACAATACACCAAGCGGGAGGGCCAGATACGCAGTATTTT
>TRBV7-2|NA|NA|TRBJ1-6
CASSLAAGLNSPLHF
TGTGCCAGCAGCTTAGCGGCGGGGCTAAATTCACCCCTCCACTTT
>TRBV9|once|NA|TRBJ2-7
CASSEWGVGGAYEQYF
TGTGCCAGCAGCGAGTGGGGCGTGGGTGGGGCCTACGAGCAGTACTTC
>TRBV11-2|NA|TRBD2|TRBJ2-1
CASSLGSLAGGPYNEQFF
TGTGCCAGCAGCTTAGGGTCCTTAGCGGGAGGGCCCTACAATGAGCAGTTCTTC
>TRBV10-1|NA|TRBD2|TRBJ2-3
CASSELAGTDTQYF
TGCGCCAGCAGTGAGCTAGCGGGCACAGATACGCAGTATTTT
>TRBV4-1|NA|NA|TRBJ2-1
CASTQEGANEQFF
TGCGCCAGCACCCAAGAGGGAGCTAATGAGCAGTTCTTC
>TRBV4-1|NA|NA|TRBJ2-7
CASTPGLSSYEQYF
TGCGCCAGCACCCCGGGTTTGAGCTCCTACGAGCAGTACTTC
>TRBV19|once|TRBD1|TRBJ2-4
CASTDPGTENIQYF
TGTGCCAGTACCGACCCTGGGACAGAAAACATTCAGTACTTC
>TRBV6-1|NA|TRBD1|TRBJ1-2
CASSERQGEGYTF
TGTGCCAGCAGTGAACGACAGGGAGAGGGCTACACCTTC
>TRBV6-5|NA|NA|TRBJ2-1
CASAPWPLYNEQFF
TGTGCCAGTGCCCCCTGGCCCCTCTACAATGAGCAGTTCTTC
>TRBV28|NA|NA|TRBJ1-3
CASSLTPGGNTIYF
TGTGCCAGCAGTCTGACCCCAGGTGGAAACACCATATATTTT
>TRBV25-1|NA|NA|TRBJ2-5
CASSDRVETQYF
TGTGCCAGCAGTGACAGGGTAGAGACCCAGTACTTC
>TRBV27|NA|TRBD1|TRBJ2-7
CASRGQAYSHEQYF
TGTGCCAGCAGGGGACAGGCCTATTCCCACGAGCAGTACTTC
>TRBV6-5|NA|NA|TRBJ1-3
CASSYTPGPGNTIYF
TGTGCCAGCAGTTACACTCCAGGGCCCGGAAACACCATATATTTT
>TRBV18|once|NA|TRBJ2-2
CASSLASGELFF
TGTGCCAGCTCCCTAGCGTCCGGGGAGCTGTTTTTT
>TRBV15|NA|TRBD1|TRBJ1-2
CATSRGGVRGLDGYTF
TGTGCCACCAGCAGAGGTGGAGTTAGGGGGCTCGATGGCTACACCTTC
>TRBV30|NA|NA|TRBJ1-6
CAWSGQRGRDSPLHF
TGTGCCTGGAGCGGCCAGCGGGGGCGGGATTCACCCCTCCACTTT
>TRBV7-2|NA|TRBD2|TRBJ2-7
CASSHLGGYEQYF
TGTGCCAGCAGCCATTTGGGAGGGTACGAGCAGTACTTC
>TRBV19|once|TRBD1|TRBJ2-7
CASSSPGQGLYEQYF
TGTGCCAGTAGTTCACCGGGACAGGGCCTCTACGAGCAGTACTTC
>TRBV27|NA|TRBD2|TRBJ2-4
CASSYSAGVADIQYF
TGTGCCAGCAGTTATTCCGCGGGAGTAGCGGACATTCAGTACTTC
>TRBV27|NA|TRBD2|TRBJ2-3
CASSFWGLGTDTQYF
TGTGCCAGCAGTTTTTGGGGACTAGGAACAGATACGCAGTATTTT
>TRBV6-1|NA|TRBD1|TRBJ2-7
CASSEGQGRAYEQYF
TGTGCCAGCAGTGAGGGACAGGGGAGGGCCTACGAGCAGTACTTC